This T cell receptor (beta chain) was sequenced during a study of T cells in narcolepsy. On the study more broadly: Healthy controls were enrolled alongside patients with narcolepsy type 1 or type 2. Notes on the study in general: Blood of same and different patients, but not healthy controls, reportedly held recurring autoreactive clonotypes.

TCRdb's table, derived via immunoSEQ multiplex PCR, lists solely in-frame clones and lacks some. Of about 33,000 clones in the sample, 90% were seen once. Concerning this clone itself: The antigen is unknown.

Germline CDR1 and CDR2: SGHDN and FVKESK. The germline V and J ends were trimmed by 2 bases and 4 bases, with 14 bases remaining between them. The CDR3 sequence is 15 residues long. V is TRBV14 and J is TRBJ1-2; D not resolved. The source material was CD45RA- memory CD4+ T cells from PBMCs. The sequence came from a human donor with narcolepsy. In DNA form, the CDR3 reads TGTGCCAGCAGCCAATCGCGGGGAGGAACCTATGGCTACACCTTC. Amino acids: CASSQSRGGTYGYTF.